What follows are 23 T cell receptor beta chains derived from one specimen sequenced in a study of blood T cells in healthy people across ages. Sample-barcoded 5' priming and a J-beta primer mix drove a second PCR of roughly 7 to 11 cycles. TCRdb re-called the 5' RACE reads with MiXCR, one entry per CDR3 protein. The repertoire holds hundreds of thousands of distinct CDR3 sequences, with under 25% as singletons. Sequenced sample: blood. The receptors stem from a man aged 65-85 years in good health.

This clonotype appeared a few times. The chain recombines TRBV29-1 with TRBJ1-3, with D unresolved. Germline CDR1 and CDR2: SQVTM and ANQGSEA. Trimming cost V 0 bases and J 3 bases, with 6 bases left between them. The CDR3 contains 13 residues. CDR3 sequence reads: CSVEESFGNTIYF. Written as DNA, the CDR3 is TGCAGCGTTGAAGAGTCCTTTGGAAACACCATATATTTT.

This clonotype was seen more than once but under ten times. The V gene is TRBV11-2, the J gene TRBJ2-1; no clear D gene. The V gene lost 5 bases and the J gene lost 5 bases, with 19 bases spanning the gap. This CDR3 is built from 16 residues. Germline V CDR1 and CDR2: SGHAT, FQNNGV. The CDR3 DNA sequence: TGTGCCAGCAGCCCGAATCCCGGCGTGTATCACAATGAGCAGTTCTTC. Protein: CASSPNPGVYHNEQFF.

This clonotype was recorded a few times. The rearrangement joins TRBV29-1 to TRBJ2-5; D gene unclear. V lost 6 bases and J 4 bases, leaving 15 bases between the germline ends. The CDR3 is made up of 13 amino acids. Germline V CDR1 and CDR2: SQVTM, ANQGSEA. The DNA of the CDR3 is TGCAGCGTGGCCACCAATCCTGTAGAGACCCAGTACTTC. Protein: CSVATNPVETQYF.

This chain uses TRBV3-1 with TRBJ2-2; tentative D call: TRBD1 (5 bases). V was cut by 2 bases and J by 6 bases, with 10 bases left in between. This CDR3 has 14 residues. Per the germline V gene, CDR1 is LGHDT and CDR2 is YNNKEL (reference sequence). CDR3 sequence: CASSQPGLAGELFF. The DNA of the CDR3 is TGTGCCAGCAGCCAACCAGGGTTGGCCGGGGAGCTGTTTTTT.

This clonotype was seen more than once but under ten times. The rearrangement links TRBV18 to TRBJ2-5; 10 bases line up with TRBD2. The J call may not be correct, given that the DNA end is closer to TRBJ2-7. Germline CDR1 reads KGHSH; CDR2 reads LQKENI. This CDR3 spans 14 amino acids. The CDR3 region is CASSPSLAGVEQYF. DNA of the CDR3: TGTGCCAGCTCACCAAGCCTAGCGGGAGTCGAGCAGTACTTC.

This chain uses TRBV10-3 with TRBJ2-1; the D gene is possibly TRBD2 (7 bases). The CDR3 totals 17 residues. V lost 3 bases, J lost 3 bases, and 18 bases lay in between. In germline, CDR1 is ENHRY, CDR2 SYGVKD. This chain's CDR3 is CAISEGGGRGSYNEQFF. The CDR3 bases are TGTGCCATCAGTGAAGGTGGGGGGCGGGGGAGCTACAATGAGCAGTTCTTC.

This clonotype was found a few times. The rearrangement joins TRBV20-1 to TRBJ2-5; D is unclear. The CDR3 sequence is 12 residues long. Trimming removed 0 bases at V and 5 bases at J, with 7 bases between. The germline V gene encodes CDR1 DFQATT and CDR2 SNEGSKA (reference sequence). The CDR3 sequence: CSARDFRETQYF. The CDR3 DNA reads as TGCAGTGCTAGAGATTTTAGGGAGACCCAGTACTTC.

This rearrangement joins TRBV6-1 to TRBJ2-6; D is undetermined. Germline V gene sequence: CDR1 MNHNS, CDR2 SASEGT. This CDR3 spans 18 amino acids. V was clipped by 2 bases and J by 2 bases, with 16 bases between them. The CDR3 DNA sequence: TGTGCCAGCAGTGAAATTGGCGCCGGATTTACTGGGGCCAACGTCCTGACTTTC. Amino acid sequence: CASSEIGAGFTGANVLTF.

Concerning this clonotype: A read error is possible here, since a much larger clone lies one base away. The rearrangement links TRBV29-1 to TRBJ1-1, with D possibly being TRBD1 (5 bases). V gave up 1 base and J gave up 6 bases, with 18 bases separating them. This CDR3 contains 15 residues. Germline V gene lookup returns CDR1 SQVTM and CDR2 ANQGSEA. CDR3 in amino acids: CSVEGKTAGAAEAFF. CDR3 coding DNA: TGCAGCGTTGAAGGCAAAACAGCCGGGGCCGCTGAAGCTTTCTTT.

The genes are TRBV7-9 and TRBJ2-1, with TRBD2 identical over 8 bases. The V gene's germline CDR1 is SEHNR and CDR2 FQNEAQ (reference sequence). V was pared by 5 bases and J by 0 bases, with 12 bases of the junction left unmatched. The CDR3 length is 18 residues. The CDR3 nucleotides read TGTGCCAGCAGCACGACTCGGGGGGGATCGAGCTCCTACAATGAGCAGTTCTTC. As protein: CASSTTRGGSSSYNEQFF.

This clonotype appeared a few times. The chain carries TRBV9 and TRBJ1-2; tentative D call: TRBD1 (5 bases). Trimming cost V 0 bases and J 8 bases, with 11 bases left between them. The CDR3 is 13 residues long. Germline CDR1 is SGDLS and CDR2 is YYNGEE. The CDR3 protein is CASSVVGGAGYTF. CDR3 nucleotide sequence: TGTGCCAGCAGCGTAGTTGGGGGTGCCGGCTACACCTTC.

The gene calls are TRBV4-2 and TRBJ2-5; D uncertain. Matching the DNA end better, TRBJ2-1 makes the J call doubtful. The length of the CDR3 is 14 residues. Germline-derived CDR1 and CDR2 are LGHNA and YNFKEQ. The CDR3 coding sequence is TGTGCCAGCAGCCAAGAACCCGGTGACAATGAGCAGTTCTTC. It is translated as CASSQEPGDNEQFF.

This clonotype was counted only a few times. The V and J genes are TRBV12-3 or TRBV12-4 and TRBJ2-5, with TRBD2 as a possible D gene (5 bases). The end of the DNA fits TRBJ2-7 better, so the J call may be wrong. CDR3 length equals 13 residues. The CDR3 region is CASSLSGGLEQYF. The CDR3 DNA reads TGTGCCAGCAGCCTCTCAGGAGGCCTCGAGCAGTACTTC.

This clonotype was seen only a few times. This chain uses TRBV7-2 with TRBJ2-5; TRBD1 matches 9 bases. Per the germline V gene, CDR1 is SGHTA and CDR2 is FQGNSA. This CDR3 has 16 amino acids. The V segment lost 5 bases and the J segment 8 bases; nucleotides outside the gene matches: 15. CDR3 nucleotides: TGTGCCAGCAGCCTGCAACCCGGGACAGGGAGGGTCACCCAGTACTTC. Its translation: CASSLQPGTGRVTQYF.

V usage is TRBV2 and J usage is TRBJ2-1, with D possibly called TRBD1 or TRBD2 (5 bases each). The CDR3 covers 14 residues. Per the germline V gene, CDR1 is SNHLY and CDR2 is FYNNEI. The V gene lost 3 bases and the J gene lost 8 bases, with 14 bases spanning the gap. This CDR3 is CASSDQGPYDEQFF. The CDR3 region has the DNA TGTGCCAGCAGTGACCAGGGACCTTACGATGAGCAGTTCTTC. Full variable domain (missing parts from reference TRBV2 and TRBJ2-1): EPEVTQTPSHQVTQMGQEVILRCVPISNHLYFYWYRQILGQKVEFLVSFYNNEISEKSEIFDDQFSVERPDGSNFTLKIRSTKLEDSAMYFCASSDQGPYDEQFFGPGTRLTVL.

This clonotype has a handful of counts. J is TRBJ2-5 and V is TRBV11-2; 7 nucleotides match TRBD2. The J call is uncertain, as TRBJ2-7 better fits the DNA end. Germline CDR1 and CDR2: SGHAT and FQNNGV. This CDR3 is 16 amino acids long. CDR3 protein: CASSLLADLSSYEQYF. The CDR3 bases are TGTGCCAGCAGCTTACTAGCGGACCTGAGCTCCTACGAGCAGTACTTC.

This clonotype has a handful of counts. The chain recombines TRBV28 with TRBJ2-5; D not resolved. The ends were cut back, 4 bases at V and 7 bases at J, with 13 bases in the middle. CDR1 and CDR2 (germline): MDHEN, SYDVKM. The CDR3 is made up of 13 amino acids. This CDR3 reads CASSSSFLRTQYF. The CDR3 region has the DNA TGTGCCAGCAGTTCCAGTTTTTTGAGGACCCAGTACTTC.

Written as DNA, the CDR3 is TGTGCCAGTAGTCCAGGACTAGAAAGAGAGACCCAGTACTTC. Protein sequence: CASSPGLERETQYF. The chain couples TRBV19 to TRBJ2-5; 7 bases line up with TRBD2. The CDR3 covers 14 residues. From germline, CDR1 is LNHDA and CDR2 SQIVND (reference sequence). V was pared by 5 bases and J by 4 bases, with 7 bases of the junction left unmatched.

The rearrangement links TRBV7-2 to TRBJ1-5; 7 bases are a match to TRBD1. Trimming took 3 bases from V and 6 from J; bases not matched to a gene: 5. Germline CDR1 and CDR2: SGHTA and FQGNSA. The CDR3 covers 14 residues. The CDR3 loop reads CASSFGQVTQPQHF. The CDR3 DNA sequence: TGTGCCAGCAGCTTCGGACAGGTTACTCAGCCCCAGCATTTT.

CDR3 nucleotides: TGTGCCAGCAGCCAAAAAAGGGGCTCTGGAAACACCATATATTTT. Residues: CASSQKRGSGNTIYF. The chain carries TRBV3-1 and TRBJ1-3; D perhaps matches TRBD1 (5 bases). The V end was cut by 2 bases, the J end by 0 bases, with 8 bases between. CDR1 is LGHDT and CDR2 is YNNKEL in the germline V gene (reference sequence). The CDR3 runs to 15 residues. The complete variable domain, with remaining parts taken from reference TRBV3-1 and TRBJ1-3, reads DTAVSQTPKYLVTQMGNDKSIKCEQNLGHDTMYWYKQDSKKFLKIMFSYNNKELIINETVPNRFSPKSPDKAHLNLHINSLELGDSAVYFCASSQKRGSGNTIYFGEGSWLTVV.

This clonotype occurred a few times. The CDR3 loop is CASSWGTSGYNEQFF. The CDR3 DNA reads as TGTGCCAGCAGTTGGGGGACATCGGGATACAATGAGCAGTTCTTC. This sequence joins TRBV12-3 or TRBV12-4 and TRBJ2-1, with a tentative D call TRBD1 (6 bases). There are 15 residues in the CDR3. V shed 4 bases and J shed 4 bases, with 14 bases lying between them.

This chain's CDR3 is CSASSGSGNHEQYF. CDR3 sequence (DNA): TGCAGTGCTAGTTCGGGATCCGGGAACCACGAGCAGTACTTC. The chain combines TRBV20-1 with TRBJ2-5; possibly TRBD2 for D (5 bases). The J call is uncertain, as TRBJ2-7 better fits the DNA end. CDR1 DFQATT and CDR2 SNEGSKA come from the germline V gene (reference sequence). This CDR3 region has 14 residues.

The chain uses TRBV20-1 and TRBJ1-1, with unresolved D. The germline V gene encodes CDR1 DFQATT and CDR2 SNEGSKA (reference sequence). Trimming removed 0 bases at V and 0 bases at J, with 14 bases between. The CDR3 runs 16 residues. The CDR3 here is CSAREPTQALNTEAFF. DNA of the CDR3: TGCAGTGCTAGAGAGCCCACGCAGGCTTTGAACACTGAAGCTTTCTTT.